Below are 3 T cell receptor beta chains sequenced from a single sample in a study of blood T cell repertoires in COVID-19. Only in-frame clones appear in the TCRdb table, and some are missing; sequencing was by immunoSEQ multiplex PCR. The repertoire has more than 95,000 clones, around 80% of them found once; the top ten carry about 4%. The sequenced sample was peripheral blood. Source of these receptors: a woman aged 45-65 years with acute or convalescent COVID-19.

V usage is TRBV9 and J usage is TRBJ2-2, with D possibly being TRBD1 (5 bases). The CDR3 has 16 residues. Germline values: CDR1 SGDLS, CDR2 YYNGEE. V shed 0 bases and J shed 0 bases, with 9 bases lying between them. The CDR3 region has the DNA TGTGCCAGCAGCGTAGCAGGGTTCGCGAACACCGGGGAGCTGTTTTTT. Translating gives CASSVAGFANTGELFF.

This chain links TRBV6-6 with TRBJ2-7; D ambiguous. CDR1 and CDR2 from the germline V gene are MNHNY and SVGAGI (reference sequence). Deletions cut 0 bases from V and 4 bases from J, with 4 bases between. The length of the CDR3 is 12 residues. In DNA form, the CDR3 reads TGTGCCAGCAGTTACTCCCTATACGAGCAGTACTTC. Translation: CASSYSLYEQYF.

The V gene is TRBV7-9, the J gene TRBJ1-6, with D tentatively TRBD1 (6 bases). The ends were cut back, 5 bases at V and 2 bases at J, with 10 bases in the middle. The CDR3 totals 15 residues. The V gene's germline CDR1 is SEHNR and CDR2 FQNEAQ (reference sequence). The CDR3 loop is CASSADRPYNSPLHF. CDR3 nucleotide sequence: TGTGCCAGCAGCGCGGACAGACCCTATAATTCACCCCTCCACTTT.